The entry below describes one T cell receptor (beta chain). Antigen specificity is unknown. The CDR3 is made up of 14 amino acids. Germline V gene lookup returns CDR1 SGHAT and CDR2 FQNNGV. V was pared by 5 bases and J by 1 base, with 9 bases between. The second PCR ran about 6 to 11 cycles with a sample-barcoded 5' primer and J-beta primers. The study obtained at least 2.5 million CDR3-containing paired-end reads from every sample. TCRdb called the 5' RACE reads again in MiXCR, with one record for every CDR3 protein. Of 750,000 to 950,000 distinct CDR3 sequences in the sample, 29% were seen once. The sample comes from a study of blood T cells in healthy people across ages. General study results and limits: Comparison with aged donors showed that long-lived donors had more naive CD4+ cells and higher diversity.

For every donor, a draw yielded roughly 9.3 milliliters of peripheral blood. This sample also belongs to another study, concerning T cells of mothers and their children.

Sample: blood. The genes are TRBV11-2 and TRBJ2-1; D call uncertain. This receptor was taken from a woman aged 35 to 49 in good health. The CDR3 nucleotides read TGTGCCAGCAGCCCGGACCGTTCCTACAATGAGCAGTTCTTC. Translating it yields CASSPDRSYNEQFF.